The 24 T cell receptor beta chains in this list originate from one sample, sequenced in a study of blood T cells in healthy people across ages. The authors ran a second PCR of about 7 to 11 cycles using a sample-barcoded 5' primer and a J-beta primer mix. TCRdb redid the calling of the 5' RACE reads with MiXCR, one entry per CDR3 protein. This table has over 600,000 distinct CDR3 sequences, less than 60% appearing once. Sequencing used blood. The source is a man aged 80 or over in good health.

This clonotype came up once. V is TRBV20-1 and J is TRBJ2-2; D may be TRBD2 (6 bases). Trimming took off 0 bases at V and 5 bases at J, with 16 bases between the two ends. From germline, CDR1 is DFQATT and CDR2 SNEGSKA (reference sequence). The CDR3 is 16 amino acids. CDR3 protein: CSARDLREMATGELFF. CDR3 DNA: TGCAGTGCTAGAGATCTCCGGGAGATGGCTACCGGGGAGCTGTTTTTT.

This clonotype came up once. The chain has TRBV6-2 or TRBV6-3 and TRBJ2-1; 10 bases fit TRBD1. The CDR3 contains 11 residues. CDR1 MNHEY and CDR2 SVGEGT come from the germline V gene. V gave up 6 bases and J gave up 15 bases; unmatched junction bases: 5. The CDR3 loop reads CASSATGGRFF. CDR3 in DNA: TGTGCCAGCAGCGCGACAGGGGGCAGGTTCTTC.

This clonotype was counted only a few times. This chain links TRBV9 with TRBJ2-1; D is unresolved. From germline, CDR1 is SGDLS and CDR2 YYNGEE. The germline V and J ends were trimmed by 0 bases and 12 bases, with 13 bases remaining between them. This CDR3 contains 13 residues. The CDR3 nucleotides read TGTGCCAGCAGCGTAGTTCCCGACCATGGGCAGTTCTTC. Amino acid sequence: CASSVVPDHGQFF.

J is TRBJ2-2 and V is TRBV24-1, with TRBD1 as a possible D gene (6 bases). CDR3 length equals 14 residues. V was cut by 9 bases and J by 0 bases, with 10 bases left in between. Germline-derived CDR1 and CDR2 are KGHDR and SFDVKD. Written as DNA, the CDR3 is TGTGCCACCGCGGACAGTTCGAACACCGGGGAGCTGTTTTTT. Its translation is CATADSSNTGELFF.

V and J are TRBV7-9 and TRBJ2-5; possibly TRBD1 for D (5 bases). The germline gives CDR1 SEHNR, CDR2 FQNEAQ (reference sequence). The ends were cut back, 4 bases at V and 8 bases at J, with 20 bases in the middle. The CDR3 length is 15 residues. CDR3 region: CASSYVTEPEGTQYF. As DNA, the CDR3 is TGTGCCAGCAGCTACGTGACAGAACCTGAAGGAACCCAGTACTTC.

This clonotype showed up many times. J is TRBJ2-3 and V is TRBV6-2 or TRBV6-3; 13 bases are shared with TRBD2. The trim removed 6 bases at V and 4 bases at J, leaving 7 bases unmatched. The CDR3 sequence is 16 residues long. Germline V gives CDR1 MNHEY, CDR2 SVGEGT. The CDR3 DNA sequence: TGTGCCAGCAGCCTGGGACTAGCGGGACCTCCAGATACGCAGTATTTT. As protein: CASSLGLAGPPDTQYF.

This clonotype appeared a few times. This may be a read error, as it is one base from a much larger clone. The V call is TRBV7-9, the J call TRBJ2-5; D gene ambiguous. The CDR3 has 13 amino acids. V lost 5 bases, J lost 11 bases, and 18 bases lay in between. Per the germline V gene, CDR1 is SEHNR and CDR2 is FQNEAQ (reference sequence). Here the CDR3 reads CASSPRQYNEQYF. CDR3 sequence (DNA): TGTGCCAGCAGCCCCCGGCAGTACAATGAGCAGTACTTC.

The chain links TRBV6-2 or TRBV6-3 to TRBJ2-3; D is ambiguous. This CDR3 comprises 12 residues. Germline assignment: CDR1 MNHEY and CDR2 SVGEGT. V lost 3 bases and J lost 8, with 9 bases in between. In DNA, the CDR3 is TGTGCCAGCAGTTATGAGGCAACTACGCAGTATTTT. Residues: CASSYEATTQYF.

The V gene is TRBV28, the J gene TRBJ2-7; the match to TRBD2 covers 8 bases. The CDR3 totals 18 residues. With V trimmed by 6 bases and J by 6 bases, 22 bases remained unmatched. Germline values: CDR1 MDHEN, CDR2 SYDVKM. CDR3 region: CASSLLRGAPSGSSEQYF. CDR3 coding DNA: TGTGCCAGCAGCCTTTTGCGGGGGGCCCCATCCGGTAGCTCCGAGCAGTACTTC.

This clonotype turned up a few times. A clone one base away is much larger, so this may be a read error. The V gene is TRBV13, the J gene TRBJ1-2; maybe TRBD1 (6 bases). CDR3 length: 16 residues. V was clipped by 4 bases and J by 3 bases, with 18 bases between them. Germline lookup yields CDR1 PRHDT and CDR2 FYEKMQ (reference sequence). Here the CDR3 reads CASSSWGTSSYYGYTF. The CDR3 DNA follows: TGTGCCAGCAGCTCCTGGGGGACATCTTCCTACTATGGCTACACCTTC.

Regarding this clonotype: The junction departs from the called germline gene at one end, perhaps through a read error. The V and J genes are TRBV5-6 and TRBJ2-7, with 9 nucleotides matching TRBD2. This CDR3 contains 18 residues. Germline loops: CDR1 SGHDT, CDR2 YYEEEE. The CDR3 DNA is TGTGCCAACAGCTTTCCAGAGGTCTTGGGACTAGCTTCAAACGAGCAGTACTTC. This codes for CANSFPEVLGLASNEQYF.

This clonotype was seen many times. The V gene is TRBV3-1, the J gene TRBJ1-2; D remains ambiguous. The CDR3 runs 12 residues. The ends were cut back, 5 bases at V and 8 bases at J, with 12 bases in the middle. Germline CDR1 is LGHDT and CDR2 is YNNKEL (reference sequence). This CDR3 reads CASSDTTRGYTF. As DNA, the CDR3 is TGTGCCAGCAGCGACACGACGCGCGGCTACACCTTC.

The table lists this clonotype with a count of one. This may arise from a read error, as a much more abundant clone is one base away. The rearrangement uses TRBV5-4 and TRBJ2-5; D ambiguous. The end of the DNA aligns better with TRBJ2-7, so the J call may be wrong. CDR1 SGHNT and CDR2 YYREEE come from the germline V gene (reference sequence). The length of the CDR3 is 11 residues. This CDR3 is CASSVASEQYF. The CDR3, as DNA: TGTGCCAGCAGCGTAGCAAGCGAGCAGTACTTC.

The chain carries TRBV18 and TRBJ2-3; D perhaps matches TRBD2 (5 bases). CDR3 length equals 15 residues. V was shortened by 3 bases and J by 3 bases, with 13 bases between the two germline ends. Germline V gene data show CDR1 as KGHSH and CDR2 as LQKENI. CDR3 loop: CASSPSSGNTDTQYF. As DNA, the CDR3 is TGTGCCAGCTCACCTTCCAGCGGTAATACAGATACGCAGTATTTT.

The rearrangement links TRBV2 to TRBJ2-1; D is unclear. Trimming took 4 bases from V and 11 from J, leaving 12 bases between them. Germline values: CDR1 SNHLY, CDR2 FYNNEI. The CDR3 runs 12 residues. CDR3 bases: TGTGCCAGCAGTGTTATGTCGTCGCAGCAGTTCTTC. It specifies CASSVMSSQQFF.

This clonotype has a count of ten or more. V and J are TRBV4-3 and TRBJ2-1; D uncertain. This CDR3 is built from 15 residues. Germline V gene lookup returns CDR1 LGHNA and CDR2 YSLEER. V gave up 4 bases and J gave up 0 bases, with 10 bases separating them. DNA for the CDR3: TGCGCCAGCAGCCTTGGGTGGAGCTCCTACAATGAGCAGTTCTTC. Its translation is CASSLGWSSYNEQFF.

This clonotype was found a few times. CDR3 sequence (DNA): TGCAGCGTTGGCTCTAGCATCAGGGGGCAGAACTATGGCTACACCTTC. This encodes CSVGSSIRGQNYGYTF. This chain joins TRBV29-1 and TRBJ1-2; 8 bases match TRBD1. CDR1 is SQVTM and CDR2 is ANQGSEA in the germline V gene. There are 16 residues in the CDR3. V lost 4 bases, J lost 2 bases, and 12 bases stayed unmatched.

The chain couples TRBV4-3 to TRBJ2-4, with D perhaps being TRBD1 or TRBD2 (6 bases each). Germline CDR1 reads LGHNA; CDR2 reads YSLEER. This CDR3 is 15 amino acids long. Trimming took 4 bases from V and 6 from J, leaving 16 bases between them. CDR3: CASSPKAEGGNIQYF. The CDR3 DNA reads as TGCGCCAGCAGCCCCAAAGCGGAGGGGGGAAACATTCAGTACTTC.

The genes are TRBV5-1 and TRBJ2-3, with unresolved D. CDR1 SGHRS and CDR2 YFSETQ come from the germline V gene. This CDR3 has 15 residues. Trimming took 7 bases from V and 0 from J, leaving 15 bases between them. CDR3 bases: TGCGCCAGCTCGCCGCAGCTCCTTAGCACAGATACGCAGTATTTT. It codes for CASSPQLLSTDTQYF.

The gene calls are TRBV29-1 and TRBJ1-3; D call uncertain. V lost 5 bases to trimming and J lost 0 bases, with 5 bases between them. CDR1 and CDR2 (germline): SQVTM, ANQGSEA. The CDR3 runs to 12 residues. CDR3 in amino acids: CSVRGSGNTIYF. The CDR3, as DNA: TGCAGCGTTCGGGGCTCTGGAAACACCATATATTTT.

The CDR3: CSALAGATRYF. CDR3 nucleotide sequence: TGCAGTGCTTTAGCGGGAGCAACGCGGTACTTC. This sequence joins TRBV20-1 and TRBJ2-5; TRBD2 matches 9 bases. Germline lookup yields CDR1 DFQATT and CDR2 SNEGSKA (reference sequence). Trimming cost V 5 bases and J 13 bases; bases outside gene matches: 8. This CDR3 is 11 amino acids long.

The gene calls are TRBV5-1 and TRBJ2-3; 8 bases line up with TRBD2. V was clipped by 0 bases and J by 0 bases; unmatched bases: 9. Looked up from germline, CDR1 is SGHRS and CDR2 is YFSETQ. This CDR3 region has 18 residues. CDR3 in DNA: TGCGCCAGCAGCTTGGCCTTTGGTAGCGGGACGAGCACAGATACGCAGTATTTT. This sequence encodes CASSLAFGSGTSTDTQYF.

J is TRBJ2-7 and V is TRBV7-9, with a tentative D call TRBD1 (6 bases). Between the trimmed V and J ends, which lost 1 base and 7 bases, there was a span of 17 bases. This CDR3 spans 15 amino acids. In germline, CDR1 is SEHNR, CDR2 FQNEAQ (reference sequence). This chain's CDR3 is CASSLEQGNYNEQYF. CDR3 DNA: TGTGCCAGCAGCTTAGAACAGGGAAACTACAATGAGCAGTACTTC. The entire variable domain, with the rest obtained from reference TRBV7-9 and TRBJ2-7, is as follows: DTGVSQNPRHKITKRGQNVTFRCDPISEHNRLYWYRQTLGQGPEFLTYFQNEAQLEKSRLLSDRFSAERPKGSFSTLEIQRTEQGDSAMYLCASSLEQGNYNEQYFGPGTRLTVT.

With regard to this clonotype: This may be a read error, as it is one base from a much larger clone. J is TRBJ2-7 and V is TRBV20-1; 12 positions match TRBD1. CDR1 is DFQATT, CDR2 SNEGSKA, per germline (reference sequence). The CDR3 is 13 amino acids. The CDR3 sequence is CSFMGQGAYGQYF. The DNA for the CDR3 is TGCAGTTTTATGGGACAGGGGGCCTACGGGCAGTACTTC.